Here is one TCR beta chain with its context. Trimming took 6 bases from V and 4 from J, leaving 18 bases between them. This CDR3 has 15 amino acids. CDR1 is SNHLY and CDR2 is FYNNEI in the germline V gene. Source study methods: Estimated nucleated cell counts came from reference gene primer amplification. Some clones are missing from TCRdb's copy, which holds only in-frame ones; the method was immunoSEQ multiplex PCR. The V and J calls and clone size are taken from that table; D and trimming were inferred from the DNA. The sample shows 200,000 to 300,000 clones, about 83% of them seen only once. The data originate from a study of blood T cell repertoires in COVID-19.

The chain has TRBV2 and TRBJ1-1, with D maybe TRBD1 (5 bases). The specimen was peripheral blood. This sequence originates from a human donor in a cohort sampled during active COVID-19. The CDR3 DNA follows: TGTGCCAGCAGGGATTCAAGGGGATGGGGCACTGAAGCTTTCTTT. It translates to CASRDSRGWGTEAFF.